The 24 T cell receptor beta chains below come from one sample, sequenced in a study of T cells in Graves' hyperthyroidism and ophthalmopathy. The investigators amplified TCR beta CDR3 regions from RNA transcripts. Researchers ran a first-round RT-PCR on the TCR CDR3 using the HTBI primer set. Using its own MiXCR run on the multiplex PCR reads, TCRdb lists one record per CDR3 protein. The sample lists approximately 370,000 distinct CDR3 sequences; roughly a sixth were seen once. The sequencing sample was made of blood. These receptor sequences come from a woman aged 25 to 39 with Graves' hyperthyroidism that later progressed to Graves' ophthalmopathy.

The chain carries TRBV11-2 and TRBJ2-1, with TRBD2 as a possible D gene (6 bases). Germline loops: CDR1 SGHAT, CDR2 FQNNGV. CDR3 length: 17 residues. Trimming pared 4 bases from V and 8 bases from J, leaving 24 bases between. As DNA, the CDR3 is TGTGCCAGCAGCTGGGGACCGGAGGGCCCCCTGGGTCATGAGCAGTTCTTC. It is translated as CASSWGPEGPLGHEQFF.

This clonotype was recorded many times. CDR3 nucleotide sequence: TGTGCCAGTAGTATCGTCGATTATAGCAATCAGCCCCAGCATTTT. Residues: CASSIVDYSNQPQHF. This chain uses TRBV19 with TRBJ1-5; D not certain. CDR1 and CDR2 from the germline V gene are LNHDA and SQIVND (reference sequence). The CDR3 sequence is 15 residues long. Trimming stripped 3 bases from V and 0 bases from J, with 9 bases between.

The chain joins TRBV4-2 to TRBJ2-1; TRBD1 aligns across 8 bases. J was trimmed by 6 bases and V by 3 bases; bases with no gene match: 7. The germline V gene encodes CDR1 LGHNA and CDR2 YNFKEQ. This CDR3 region has 15 residues. CDR3 bases: TGTGCCAGCAGCCAGCCGCAGGGGGCGATCAATGAGCAGTTCTTC. Protein sequence: CASSQPQGAINEQFF.

This clonotype came up many times. The chain recombines TRBV20-1 with TRBJ2-1, with 7 positions matching TRBD2. The CDR3 has 16 residues. J gave up 6 bases and V 0 bases, and 11 bases lay outside the gene matches. Germline loops: CDR1 DFQATT, CDR2 SNEGSKA (reference sequence). This CDR3 is CSARDWAGVVGNEQFF. The CDR3 DNA follows: TGCAGTGCTAGAGATTGGGCGGGAGTGGTAGGCAATGAGCAGTTCTTC.

This clonotype appeared many times. The V call is TRBV27, the J call TRBJ2-5; the D call may be TRBD1 or TRBD2 (5 bases each). The V and J ends lost 9 bases and 7 bases respectively, with 15 bases between them. Germline-derived CDR1 and CDR2 are MNHEY and SMNVEV (reference sequence). CDR3 length equals 12 residues. The CDR3 spells CASWEYGGTQYF. The CDR3 DNA reads TGTGCCAGTTGGGAATATGGGGGGACCCAGTACTTC.

The sample holds many counts of this clonotype. The J gene is TRBJ1-5, the V gene TRBV28; 9 bases agree with TRBD1. The CDR3 runs to 17 residues. CDR1 MDHEN and CDR2 SYDVKM come from the germline V gene. The J segment lost 1 base and the V segment lost 6 bases, leaving 10 bases of the junction unmatched. Written as DNA, the CDR3 is TGTGCCAGCAGCACATACCGACAGGGGGTGAGCAATCAGCCCCAGCATTTT. Protein product: CASSTYRQGVSNQPQHF.

Remarks on this clonotype: A much larger clone lies a single base off, so this may be a read error. The chain has TRBV2 and TRBJ2-1, with 7 bases fitting TRBD2. The CDR3 is 12 residues long. CDR1 and CDR2 from the germline V gene are SNHLY and FYNNEI. CDR3 in amino acids: CAGSERAGQQFF. The CDR3 DNA is TGTGCCGGCAGTGAGAGAGCGGGACAGCAGTTCTTC.

There are many counts of this clonotype. This sequence joins TRBV5-5 and TRBJ2-3, with 8 bases that match TRBD2. Germline CDR1 is SGHKS and CDR2 is YYEKEE (reference sequence). The CDR3 sequence is 14 residues long. J lost 4 bases, V lost 2 bases, and 3 bases had no gene match. The chain's CDR3 is CASSFGLAADTQYF. The CDR3 nucleotides are TGTGCCAGCAGCTTCGGACTAGCAGCAGATACGCAGTATTTT.

The chain joins TRBV7-9 to TRBJ1-2, with 7 bases lining up with TRBD1. CDR3 length: 16 amino acids. Germline V CDR1 and CDR2: SEHNR, FQNEAQ (reference sequence). V lost 3 bases and J lost 5; bases outside the gene matches: 12. This chain's CDR3 is CASSLTDRFGAYGYTF. CDR3 bases: TGTGCCAGCAGCTTGACGGACAGGTTCGGGGCGTATGGCTACACCTTC.

With regard to this clonotype: A much larger clone differs from this one at a single base, so this may be a read error. The chain couples TRBV19 to TRBJ1-1; tentative D call: TRBD1 (5 bases). CDR3 length: 15 amino acids. From germline, CDR1 is LNHDA and CDR2 SQIVND (reference sequence). The V gene lost 5 bases and the J gene lost 1 base, with 14 bases spanning the gap. As DNA, the CDR3 is TGTGCCAGTAGTCACGGGGGGGGTTCGAACACTGAAGCTTTCTTT. Protein: CASSHGGGSNTEAFF.

This clonotype has a handful of counts. The rearrangement links TRBV6-1 to TRBJ2-7; 11 nucleotides match TRBD1. The CDR3 spans 17 residues. CDR1 is MNHNS and CDR2 is SASEGT in the germline V gene. V lost 3 bases, J lost 4 bases, and 11 bases stayed unmatched. The CDR3 DNA sequence: TGTGCCAGCAGTGACACCGCTGGACAGGGGGCACGATACGAGCAGTACTTC. Encoded protein: CASSDTAGQGARYEQYF.

The rearrangement joins TRBV5-1 to TRBJ2-1; TRBD2 matches 9 bases. CDR3 length: 15 amino acids. After removal of 2 bases from V and 5 bases from J, the junction contained 5 bases not matched to a gene. CDR1 is SGHRS and CDR2 is YFSETQ in the germline V gene. The CDR3 sequence: CASSLTAGGNNEQFF. The CDR3 DNA reads TGCGCCAGCAGCTTAACAGCGGGGGGAAACAATGAGCAGTTCTTC. The full variable domain, rest sourced from reference TRBV5-1 and TRBJ2-1, is KAGVTQTPRYLIKTRGQQVTLSCSPISGHRSVSWYQQTPGQGLQFLFEYFSETQRNKGNFPGRFSGRQFSNSRSEMNVSTLELGDSALYLCASSLTAGGNNEQFFGPGTRLTVL.

This clonotype was seen ten or more times. V gene TRBV28 combines with J gene TRBJ1-1; 7 bases are a match to TRBD1. This CDR3 comprises 18 residues. Germline CDR1 reads MDHEN; CDR2 reads SYDVKM. The junction had 17 bases not matched to a gene; V was cut back by 5 bases and J by 2 bases. CDR3 loop: CASSKTGSLDNLNTEAFF. The CDR3, as DNA: TGTGCCAGCAGTAAGACAGGGTCTCTGGATAACCTAAACACTGAAGCTTTCTTT.

The chain is built from TRBV28 and TRBJ1-6; TRBD1 agrees at 8 bases. CDR1 and CDR2 from the germline V gene are MDHEN and SYDVKM. The CDR3 spans 16 residues. The trim removed 6 bases at V and 7 bases at J, leaving 11 bases unmatched. Written as DNA, the CDR3 is TGTGCCAGCAGATCCGCTCGGACAGGGACCAATTCACCCCTCCACTTT. Translated, it gives CASRSARTGTNSPLHF.

This clonotype was counted at least ten times. The gene calls are TRBV20-1 and TRBJ2-3; D is perhaps TRBD2 (5 bases). The CDR3 is made up of 15 amino acids. Trimming stripped 7 bases from V and 0 bases from J, with 17 bases between. Looked up from germline, CDR1 is DFQATT and CDR2 is SNEGSKA (reference sequence). DNA for the CDR3: TGCAGTGGCCAGAAGGATTTAGCGAGCACAGATACGCAGTATTTT. Translation gives CSGQKDLASTDTQYF.

The chain uses TRBV4-2 and TRBJ2-7, with TRBD1 matching 10 bases. V gave up 4 bases and J gave up 0 bases; unmatched junction bases: 3. The CDR3 runs to 15 residues. The germline CDR1 and CDR2 sequences are LGHNA and YNFKEQ. The CDR3 DNA is TGTGCCAGCAGCCGAGGACAGGGGGGCTCCTACGAGCAGTACTTC. Residues: CASSRGQGGSYEQYF.

This clonotype was counted at least ten times. This chain joins TRBV28 and TRBJ2-1; unclear D gene. CDR1 MDHEN and CDR2 SYDVKM come from the germline V gene. CDR3 length equals 13 residues. V lost 7 bases and J lost 5, with 12 bases in between. CDR3 sequence: CASTRADHNEQFF. The DNA for the CDR3 is TGTGCCAGCACCAGAGCCGATCACAATGAGCAGTTCTTC.

The chain has TRBV20-1 and TRBJ2-1, with 9 bases aligning to TRBD2. Germline V lookup: CDR1 DFQATT, CDR2 SNEGSKA (reference sequence). CDR3 length equals 15 residues. V trimming: 1 base; J trimming: 7 bases; junction bases outside the gene matches: 8. The chain's CDR3 is CSARGSRGGLNEQFF. For the CDR3, the DNA is TGCAGTGCTAGAGGATCGCGGGGGGGCCTAAATGAGCAGTTCTTC.

In this sample, this clonotype turned up many times. The gene calls are TRBV27 and TRBJ2-1; possibly TRBD1 or TRBD2 for D (5 bases each). Trimming removed 5 bases at V and 3 bases at J, with 17 bases between. Germline lookup yields CDR1 MNHEY and CDR2 SMNVEV (reference sequence). The CDR3 is 16 amino acids. In DNA, the CDR3 is TGTGCCAGCAGTCTGGAGACCGGGACCGTCTACAATGAGCAGTTCTTC. It codes for CASSLETGTVYNEQFF.

This clonotype was counted ten times or more. The chain is built from TRBV12-3 or TRBV12-4 and TRBJ2-2; no reliable D call. The CDR3 covers 15 residues. With 2 bases removed from V and 0 bases from J, the gap between germline ends came to 7 bases. The CDR3 DNA reads as TGTGCCAGCAGTTTACTAGGTCCGAACACCGGGGAGCTGTTTTTT. This encodes CASSLLGPNTGELFF.

The table lists this clonotype with a few counts. A read error is possible here, since a much larger clone lies one base away. The chain is built from TRBV30 and TRBJ2-5; perhaps TRBD1 as D (6 bases). V gave up 5 bases and J gave up 6 bases, with 16 bases separating them. The CDR3 length is 13 residues. Germline V lookup: CDR1 GTSNPN, CDR2 SVGIG (reference sequence). Here the CDR3 DNA reads TGTGCCTGGGGGAAACAGGGCGTAAAGACCCAGTACTTC. Protein sequence: CAWGKQGVKTQYF.

The chain combines TRBV11-2 with TRBJ2-7; 7 positions agree with TRBD1. V was clipped by 1 base and J by 2 bases; unmatched bases: 11. The germline V gene has CDR1 SGHAT and CDR2 FQNNGV. The CDR3 covers 17 residues. For the CDR3, the DNA is TGTGCCAGCAGCTTAGTTCGACAGGGAAGTCCTACCTACGAGCAGTACTTC. Its translation: CASSLVRQGSPTYEQYF. Combining the CDR3 with reference TRBV11-2 and TRBJ2-7 gives the whole variable domain EAGVAQSPRYKIIEKRQSVAFWCNPISGHATLYWYQQILGQGPKLLIQFQNNGVVDDSQLPKDRFSAERLKGVDSTLKIQPAKLEDSAVYLCASSLVRQGSPTYEQYFGPGTRLTVT.

The table lists this clonotype with many counts. The chain uses TRBV2 and TRBJ2-1, with 10 bases lining up with TRBD2. The germline V gene has CDR1 SNHLY and CDR2 FYNNEI. The length of the CDR3 is 13 residues. The V and J ends lost 7 bases and 10 bases, in that order; junction bases with no gene match: 7. The CDR3 protein is CASKLAGAGEQFF. The CDR3 DNA reads TGTGCCAGCAAGCTAGCGGGGGCCGGGGAGCAGTTCTTC.

The chain is built from TRBV9 and TRBJ1-6; D gene ambiguous. Per germline, CDR1 SGDLS and CDR2 YYNGEE. V lost 2 bases and J lost 5, with 8 bases in between. The CDR3 spans 14 residues. CDR3 DNA: TGTGCCAGCAGCGTGTACGTGGATAATTCACCCCTCCACTTT. This encodes CASSVYVDNSPLHF.